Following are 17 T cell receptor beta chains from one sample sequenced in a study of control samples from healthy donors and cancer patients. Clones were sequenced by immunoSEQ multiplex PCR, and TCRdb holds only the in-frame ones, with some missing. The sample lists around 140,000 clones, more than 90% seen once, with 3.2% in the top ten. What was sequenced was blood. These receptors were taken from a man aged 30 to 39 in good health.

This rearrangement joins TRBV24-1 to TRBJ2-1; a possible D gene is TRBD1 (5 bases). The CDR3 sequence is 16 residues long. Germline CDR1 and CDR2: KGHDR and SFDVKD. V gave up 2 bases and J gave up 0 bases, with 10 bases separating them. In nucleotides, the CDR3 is TGTGCCACCAGTGATTCAAGACAGAGCTCCTACAATGAGCAGTTCTTC. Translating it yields CATSDSRQSSYNEQFF.

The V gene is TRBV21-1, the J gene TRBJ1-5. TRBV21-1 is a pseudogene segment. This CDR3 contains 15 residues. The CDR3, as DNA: TGTGCCAGCAGCAAGTGGGTTGGGGGCAATCAGCCCCAGCATTTT. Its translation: CASSKWVGGNQPQHF.

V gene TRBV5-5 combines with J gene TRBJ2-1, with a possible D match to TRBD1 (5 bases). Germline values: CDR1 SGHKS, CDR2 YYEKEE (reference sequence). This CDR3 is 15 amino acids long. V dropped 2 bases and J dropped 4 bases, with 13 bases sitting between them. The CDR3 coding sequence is TGTGCCAGCAGCTTAAGCAGACAGCTATACAATGAGCAGTTCTTC. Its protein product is CASSLSRQLYNEQFF.

CDR3 DNA sequence: TGTGCCAGCTCACCGGTTGCAGCCTATGGCTACACCTTC. Its protein product is CASSPVAAYGYTF. V and J are TRBV18 and TRBJ1-2; no clear D gene. This CDR3 is 13 amino acids long. V was pared by 3 bases and J by 4 bases, with 9 bases between. Germline CDR1 and CDR2: KGHSH and LQKENI.

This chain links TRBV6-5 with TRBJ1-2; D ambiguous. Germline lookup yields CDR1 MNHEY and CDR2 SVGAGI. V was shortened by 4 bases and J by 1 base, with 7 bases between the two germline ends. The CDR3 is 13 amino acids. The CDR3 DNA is TGTGCCAGCAGTTCTCCCCTTAACTATGGCTACACCTTC. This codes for CASSSPLNYGYTF.

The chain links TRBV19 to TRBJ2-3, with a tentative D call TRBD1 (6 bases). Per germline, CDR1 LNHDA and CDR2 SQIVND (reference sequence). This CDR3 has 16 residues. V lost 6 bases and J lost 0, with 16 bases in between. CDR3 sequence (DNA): TGTGCCAGTAGCAAATACAGGGTGGGGAGCACAGATACGCAGTATTTT. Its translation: CASSKYRVGSTDTQYF.

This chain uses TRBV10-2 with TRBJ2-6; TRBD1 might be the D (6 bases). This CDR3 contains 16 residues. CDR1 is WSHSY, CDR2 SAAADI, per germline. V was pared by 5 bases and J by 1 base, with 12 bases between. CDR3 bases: TGCGCCAGCAGTAATCAGGGGATTTCTGGGGCCAACGTCCTGACTTTC. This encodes CASSNQGISGANVLTF.

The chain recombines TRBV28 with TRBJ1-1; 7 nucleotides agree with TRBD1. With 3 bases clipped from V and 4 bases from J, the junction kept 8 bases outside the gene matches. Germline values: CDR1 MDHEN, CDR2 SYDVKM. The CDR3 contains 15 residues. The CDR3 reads CASSFRTGEGTEAFF. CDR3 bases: TGTGCCAGCAGTTTCCGCACAGGGGAAGGCACTGAAGCTTTCTTT.

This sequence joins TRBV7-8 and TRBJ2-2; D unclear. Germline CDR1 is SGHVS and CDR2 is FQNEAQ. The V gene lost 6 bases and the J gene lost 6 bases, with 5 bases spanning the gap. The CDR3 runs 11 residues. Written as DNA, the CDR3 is TGTGCCAGCAGGATCTCCGGGGAGCTGTTTTTT. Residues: CASRISGELFF.

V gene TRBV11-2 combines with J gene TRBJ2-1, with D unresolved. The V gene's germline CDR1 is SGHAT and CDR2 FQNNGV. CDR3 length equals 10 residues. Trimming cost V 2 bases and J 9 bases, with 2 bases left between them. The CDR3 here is CASSLSEQFF. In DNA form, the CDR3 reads TGTGCCAGCAGCTTAAGTGAGCAGTTCTTC.

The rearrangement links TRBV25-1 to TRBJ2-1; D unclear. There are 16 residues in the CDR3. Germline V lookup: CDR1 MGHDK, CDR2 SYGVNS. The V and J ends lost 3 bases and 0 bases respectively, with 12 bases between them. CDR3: CASSDSSDDSYNEQFF. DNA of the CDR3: TGTGCCAGCAGTGATTCCTCGGACGACTCCTACAATGAGCAGTTCTTC.

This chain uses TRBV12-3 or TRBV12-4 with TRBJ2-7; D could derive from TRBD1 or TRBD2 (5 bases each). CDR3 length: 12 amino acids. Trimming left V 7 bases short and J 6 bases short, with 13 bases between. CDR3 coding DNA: TGTGCCAGCACTCCCTCGGGGACCGAGCAGTACTTC. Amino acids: CASTPSGTEQYF.

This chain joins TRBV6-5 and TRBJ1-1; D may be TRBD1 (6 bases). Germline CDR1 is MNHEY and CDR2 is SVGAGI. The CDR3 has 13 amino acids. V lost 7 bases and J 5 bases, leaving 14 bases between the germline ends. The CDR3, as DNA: TGTGCCAGCACACAGGGTAGGGGGACTGAAGCTTTCTTT. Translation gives CASTQGRGTEAFF.

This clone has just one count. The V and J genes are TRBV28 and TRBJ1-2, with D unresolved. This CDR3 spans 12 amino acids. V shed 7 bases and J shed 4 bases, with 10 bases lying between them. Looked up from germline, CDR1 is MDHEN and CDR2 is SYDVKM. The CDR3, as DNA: TGTGCCAGCACCCACCCCCCCTATGGCTACACCTTC. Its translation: CASTHPPYGYTF.

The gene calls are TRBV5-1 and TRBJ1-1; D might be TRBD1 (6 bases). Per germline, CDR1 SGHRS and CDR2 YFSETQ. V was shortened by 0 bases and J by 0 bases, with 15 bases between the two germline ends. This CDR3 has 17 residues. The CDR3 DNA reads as TGCGCCAGCAGCTTGGGAAAACTACAGGGCTTGAACACTGAAGCTTTCTTT. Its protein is CASSLGKLQGLNTEAFF.

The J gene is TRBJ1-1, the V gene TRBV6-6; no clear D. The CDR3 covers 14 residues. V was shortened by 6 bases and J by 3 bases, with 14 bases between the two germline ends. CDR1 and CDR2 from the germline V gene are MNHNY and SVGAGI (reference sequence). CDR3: CASRDRVDHTEAFF. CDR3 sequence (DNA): TGTGCCAGCAGGGACCGGGTCGATCACACTGAAGCTTTCTTT.

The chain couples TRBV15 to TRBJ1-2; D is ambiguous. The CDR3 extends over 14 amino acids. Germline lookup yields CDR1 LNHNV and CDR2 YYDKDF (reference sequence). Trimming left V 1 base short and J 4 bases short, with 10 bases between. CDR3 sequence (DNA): TGTGCCACCAGCAGAGCCTCGCTTATCTATGGCTACACCTTC. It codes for CATSRASLIYGYTF.